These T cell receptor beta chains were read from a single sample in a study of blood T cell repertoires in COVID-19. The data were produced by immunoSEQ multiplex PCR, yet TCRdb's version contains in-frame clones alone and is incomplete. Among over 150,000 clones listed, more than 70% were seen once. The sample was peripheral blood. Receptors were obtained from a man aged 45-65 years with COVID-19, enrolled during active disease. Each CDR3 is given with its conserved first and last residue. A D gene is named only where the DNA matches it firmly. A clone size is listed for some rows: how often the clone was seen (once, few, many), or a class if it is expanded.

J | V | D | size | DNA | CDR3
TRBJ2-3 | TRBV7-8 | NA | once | TGTGCCAGCAGCCAGGTGGGCTCCTGGGATACGCAGTATTTT | CASSQVGSWDTQYF
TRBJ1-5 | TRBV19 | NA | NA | TGTGCCAGTAGTATAGACGGGTATCAGCCCCAGCATTTT | CASSIDGYQPQHF
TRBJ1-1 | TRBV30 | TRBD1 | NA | TGTGCCTGGAAAAAACAGGGGGCGCTTGGCACTGAAGCTTTCTTT | CAWKKQGALGTEAFF
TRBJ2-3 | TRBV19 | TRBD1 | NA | TGTGCCAGTAGTATAGGGGGACAGGGGACAGATACGCAGTATTTT | CASSIGGQGTDTQYF
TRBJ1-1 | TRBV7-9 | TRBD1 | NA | TGTGCCAGCAGCGCGCAAGGGGGCGTCACTGAAGCTTTCTTT | CASSAQGGVTEAFF
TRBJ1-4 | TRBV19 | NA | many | TGTGCCAGTAGTATACGGACACAGCATGAAAAACTGTTTTTT | CASSIRTQHEKLFF
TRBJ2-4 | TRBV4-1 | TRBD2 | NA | TGCGCCAGCAGCCAAGATCCGACTAGCGGGAGCATTAACATTCAGTACTTC | CASSQDPTSGSINIQYF
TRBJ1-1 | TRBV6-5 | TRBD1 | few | TGTGCCAGCAGGCCCTCCGGGACAGACAACACTGAAGCTTTCTTT | CASRPSGTDNTEAFF
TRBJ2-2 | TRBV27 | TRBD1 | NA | TGTGCCAGCAGACCTCTCGGACAGGGGTATGACGGGGAGCTGTTTTTT | CASRPLGQGYDGELFF
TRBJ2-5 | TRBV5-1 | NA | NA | TGCGCCAGCAGCTTGGCAGAGGTCTTAGAGACCCAGTACTTC | CASSLAEVLETQYF
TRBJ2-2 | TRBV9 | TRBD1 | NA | TGTGCCAGCAGCCTCGGACAGGGGAACACCGGGGAGCTGTTTTTT | CASSLGQGNTGELFF
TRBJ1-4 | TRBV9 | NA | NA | TGTGCCAGCAGCTTTACAGGGACGACTAATGAAAAACTGTTTTTT | CASSFTGTTNEKLFF
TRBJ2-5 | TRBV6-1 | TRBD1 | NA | TGTGCCAGCAGTGAAGGTACAGGGGGTTTCTCGGAGACCCAGTACTTC | CASSEGTGGFSETQYF
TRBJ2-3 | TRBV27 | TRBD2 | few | TGTGCCAGCAGATTAGGGAGGGCCGCAGATACGCAGTATTTT | CASRLGRAADTQYF
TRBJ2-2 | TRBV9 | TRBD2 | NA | TGTGCCAGCAGCGTATCGTGGCTAGCGGCGAACACCGGGGAGCTGTTTTTT | CASSVSWLAANTGELFF
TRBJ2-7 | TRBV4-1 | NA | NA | TGCGCCAGCAGCCAACCGCCCCGCAGGCCGTACGAGCAGTACTTC | CASSQPPRRPYEQYF
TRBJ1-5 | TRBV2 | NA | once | TGTGCCAGCAGTGCCGGGACAAAACATAGCAATCAGCCCCAGCATTTT | CASSAGTKHSNQPQHF
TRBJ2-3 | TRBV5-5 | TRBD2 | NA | TGTGCCAGCAGCTTGCGGCTAGCGGGGGGGCTAAGTAGCACAGATACGCAGTATTTT | CASSLRLAGGLSSTDTQYF
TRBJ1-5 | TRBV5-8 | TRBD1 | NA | TGTGCCAGCAGCTGGCCCGGACAGGGGGTTGTCAATCAGCCCCAGCATTTT | CASSWPGQGVVNQPQHF
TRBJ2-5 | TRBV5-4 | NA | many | TGTGCCAGCAGCTTGTGGGCAGGGCCTGGGGAGACCCAGTACTTC | CASSLWAGPGETQYF
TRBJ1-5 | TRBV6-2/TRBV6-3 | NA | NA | TGTGCCAGCAGCCTCACAGGCAATCAGCCCCAGCATTTT | CASSLTGNQPQHF
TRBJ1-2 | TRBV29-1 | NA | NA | TGCAGCGTTGAAATCGACAGACCTAGGTATGGCTACACCTTC | CSVEIDRPRYGYTF
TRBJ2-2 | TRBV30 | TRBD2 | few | TGTGCCTGGGGGGGACTAGCGGAGAACACCGGGGAGCTGTTTTTT | CAWGGLAENTGELFF
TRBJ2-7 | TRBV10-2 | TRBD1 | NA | TGCGCCAGTACAGGGGTCCACGAGCAGTACTTC | CASTGVHEQYF
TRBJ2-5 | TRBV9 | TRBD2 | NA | TGTGCCAGCAGCGTAGCAATTAGCGGGGGACTCCAAGAGACCCAGTACTTC | CASSVAISGGLQETQYF
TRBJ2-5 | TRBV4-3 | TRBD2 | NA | TGCGCCAGCAGCCAAGTCGGCGCGGGGGACCAAGAGACCCAGTACTTC | CASSQVGAGDQETQYF
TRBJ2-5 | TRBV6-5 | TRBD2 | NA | TGTGCCAGCAGTTACAACGGACTAGCGGAAGAGACCCAGTACTTC | CASSYNGLAEETQYF
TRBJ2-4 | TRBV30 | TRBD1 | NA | TGTGCCTGGAGCGCGGACAGGGGGCTAAAAAACATTCAGTACTTC | CAWSADRGLKNIQYF
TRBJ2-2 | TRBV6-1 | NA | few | TGTGCCAGCAGTGAATTCGGACAGTACGGGGAGCTGTTTTTT | CASSEFGQYGELFF
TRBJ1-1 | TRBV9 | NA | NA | TGTGCCAGCAGCGTAGGGGGGGGCACAGTGAACACTGAAGCTTTCTTT | CASSVGGGTVNTEAFF
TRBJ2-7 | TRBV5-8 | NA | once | TGTGCCAGCAGCTTGTCCCCCAGCCGGGACGAGCAGTACTTC | CASSLSPSRDEQYF
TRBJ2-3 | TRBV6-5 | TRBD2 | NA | TGTGCCAGCGCTAGCGGGATTTCATATACGCAGTATTTT | CASASGISYTQYF
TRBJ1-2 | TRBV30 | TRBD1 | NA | TGTGCCTGGCACCGGGACAGGGAAGGCTATGGCTACACCTTC | CAWHRDREGYGYTF
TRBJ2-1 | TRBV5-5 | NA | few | TGTGCCAGCAGCTTGGTCGGGAGAAGTAATGAGCAGTTCTTC | CASSLVGRSNEQFF
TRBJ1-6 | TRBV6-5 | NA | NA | TGTGCCAGCAAAGGCTCCGAGGGCTATAATTCACCCCTCCACTTT | CASKGSEGYNSPLHF
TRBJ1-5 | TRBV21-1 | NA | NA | TGTGCCAGCCCGACAGTGAAGAATCAGCCCCAGCATTTT | CASPTVKNQPQHF
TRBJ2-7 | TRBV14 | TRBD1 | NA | TGTGCCAGCAGCCAACGGACAGGGGGCGAGCAGTACTTC | CASSQRTGGEQYF
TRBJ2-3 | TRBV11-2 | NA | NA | TGTGCCAGCAGCTTAACCGCCAGGGTACATACGCAGTATTTT | CASSLTARVHTQYF
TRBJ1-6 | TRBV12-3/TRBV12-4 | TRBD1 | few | TGTGCCAGCCGGACAGGGGAATACTCACCCCTCCACTTT | CASRTGEYSPLHF
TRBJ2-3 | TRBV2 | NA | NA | TGTGCCAGCAGTCGAAGGTTAACGGAGGATACGCAGTATTTT | CASSRRLTEDTQYF
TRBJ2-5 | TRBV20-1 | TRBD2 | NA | TGCAGTGCTAGTCCGAGCGGGGATCAAGAGACCCAGTACTTC | CSASPSGDQETQYF
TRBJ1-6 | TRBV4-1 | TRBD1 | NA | TGCGCCAGCAGCCAAGATCCAACAGGGGTTAGATCACCCCTCCACTTT | CASSQDPTGVRSPLHF
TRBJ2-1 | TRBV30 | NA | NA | TGTGCCTGGAGCCCCCCGGGACTCATTAGCTCCTACAATGAGCAGTTCTTC | CAWSPPGLISSYNEQFF
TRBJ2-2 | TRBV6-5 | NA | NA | TGTGCCAGCAGTTCGACTATTACCGGGGAGCTGTTTTTT | CASSSTITGELFF
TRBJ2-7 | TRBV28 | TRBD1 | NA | TGTGCCAGCAGGTCTCAGGGGGCCGAGCAGTACTTC | CASRSQGAEQYF
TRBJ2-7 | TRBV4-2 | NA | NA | TGTGCCAGCAGCCAAGAGCGGGGCGAGCAGTACTTC | CASSQERGEQYF
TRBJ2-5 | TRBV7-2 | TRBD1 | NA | TGTGCCAGCAGCCCTGGACAGGGCCAAGAGACCCAGTACTTC | CASSPGQGQETQYF
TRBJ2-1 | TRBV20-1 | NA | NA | TGCAGTGCTAGTGGCGGATCGAGCTCCTACAATGAGCAGTTCTTC | CSASGGSSSYNEQFF
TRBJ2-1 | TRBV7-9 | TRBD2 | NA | TGTGCCAGCAGCTTACCGGCGGGAGAGAGCAATGAGCAGTTCTTC | CASSLPAGESNEQFF
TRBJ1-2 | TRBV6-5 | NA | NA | TGTGCCAGCAGGACGGGGGGGCATGGCTACACCTTC | CASRTGGHGYTF
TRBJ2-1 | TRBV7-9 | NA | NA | TGTGCCAGCAGCTCCCCTAGGGAGGGGGGCTCCTACAATGAGCAGTTCTTC | CASSSPREGGSYNEQFF